The 10 T cell receptor beta chains listed next were all sequenced from one sample in a study of T-cell memory formation after mild COVID-19. In TCRdb, the 5' RACE reads were re-called with MiXCR into one record per CDR3 protein. The repertoire holds hundreds of thousands of distinct CDR3 sequences, with roughly 15% as singletons. The sequencing input was PBMCs or a T cell subset sorted from them (not recorded which). The source of these receptors is a man between 18 and 29 years old who had mild COVID-19 (a few samples of this study predate the infection). Cell type and time point are not known.

In this sample, this clonotype turned up a few times. The genes are TRBV4-1 and TRBJ2-3; D unresolved. Trimming removed 2 bases at V and 1 base at J, with 10 bases between. Per the germline V gene, CDR1 is MGHRA and CDR2 is YSYEKL. The CDR3 covers 15 residues. The CDR3 bases are TGCGCCAGCAGCCAATTAGTTTTTGGCACAGATACGCAGTATTTT. Translating it yields CASSQLVFGTDTQYF.

This clonotype showed up just a few times. The V and J genes are TRBV12-3 or TRBV12-4 and TRBJ1-6, with D uncertain. The V gene lost 4 bases and the J gene lost 0 bases, with 10 bases spanning the gap. This CDR3 comprises 16 residues. The DNA of the CDR3 is TGTGCCAGCAGTTCAGTCGTCCCCTCCTATAATTCACCCCTCCACTTT. This encodes CASSSVVPSYNSPLHF.

This clonotype was detected many times. This sequence joins TRBV5-1 and TRBJ2-1; the D gene is possibly TRBD2 (5 bases). V lost 0 bases, J lost 2 bases, and 9 bases lay in between. CDR1 and CDR2 (germline): SGHRS, YFSETQ. This CDR3 spans 15 amino acids. The CDR3 protein is CASSLEGSPYNEQFF. The CDR3 DNA follows: TGCGCCAGCAGCTTGGAAGGGAGCCCCTACAATGAGCAGTTCTTC.

This clonotype was seen a handful of times. The chain is built from TRBV5-6 and TRBJ2-2; 7 nucleotides line up with TRBD1. CDR3 length: 15 residues. V shed 4 bases and J 0 bases; nucleotides not matched to a gene: 3. CDR1 is SGHDT, CDR2 YYEEEE, per germline. CDR3 sequence: CASSGQVPNTGELFF. CDR3 in DNA: TGTGCCAGCAGCGGACAGGTTCCGAACACCGGGGAGCTGTTTTTT. Complete variable domain (other parts from reference TRBV5-6 and TRBJ2-2): DAGVTQSPTHLIKTRGQQVTLRCSPKSGHDTVSWYQQALGQGPQFIFQYYEEEERQRGNFPDRFSGHQFPNYSSELNVNALLLGDSALYLCASSGQVPNTGELFFGEGSRLTVL.

The chain recombines TRBV5-5 with TRBJ2-2; D remains ambiguous. The V and J ends lost 7 bases and 0 bases respectively, with 13 bases between them. CDR3 length: 15 amino acids. Germline CDR1 is SGHKS and CDR2 is YYEKEE (reference sequence). CDR3 sequence (DNA): TGTGCCAGCCCAAACGGCGGCCCGAACACCGGGGAGCTGTTTTTT. Amino acid sequence: CASPNGGPNTGELFF.

The chain has TRBV12-3 or TRBV12-4 and TRBJ1-2, with D unresolved. CDR3 size: 12 residues. Deletions cut 6 bases from V and 8 bases from J, with 13 bases between. CDR3 amino acids: CASSLALGGYTF. In DNA, the CDR3 is TGTGCCAGCAGCCTAGCTCTAGGGGGCTACACCTTC.

The chain couples TRBV30 to TRBJ2-7; D is perhaps TRBD1 or TRBD2 (5 bases each). The germline V gene has CDR1 GTSNPN and CDR2 SVGIG (reference sequence). The length of the CDR3 is 13 residues. V shed 3 bases and J shed 6 bases, with 15 bases lying between them. The CDR3 DNA follows: TGTGCCTGGAGCTCGGGACCCACAGCCGAGCAGTACTTC. Residues: CAWSSGPTAEQYF.

The table lists this clonotype with a few counts. The rearrangement links TRBV20-1 to TRBJ2-3; 8 bases map to TRBD1. Per germline, CDR1 DFQATT and CDR2 SNEGSKA (reference sequence). The CDR3 totals 14 residues. After removal of 3 bases from V and 4 bases from J, the junction contained 6 bases not matched to a gene. As DNA, the CDR3 is TGCAGTGCTAGGACAGGGGCAAGGGCAGATACGCAGTATTTT. Translating gives CSARTGARADTQYF.

The gene calls are TRBV6-2 or TRBV6-3 and TRBJ2-6; the D gene is possibly TRBD2 (7 bases). The CDR3 contains 20 residues. Trimming shortened V by 0 bases and J by 4 bases, and 22 bases separated the two germline ends. Germline values: CDR1 MNHEY, CDR2 SVGEGT. CDR3 loop: CASSYSKSFGGAPGANVLTF. CDR3 nucleotide sequence: TGTGCCAGCAGTTACTCGAAGAGTTTTGGGGGGGCGCCAGGGGCCAACGTCCTGACTTTC.

V and J are TRBV2 and TRBJ1-4, with no clear D. Germline-derived CDR1 and CDR2 are SNHLY and FYNNEI. The V and J ends lost 6 bases and 0 bases respectively, with 11 bases between them. The CDR3 sequence is 15 residues long. CDR3 DNA sequence: TGTGCCAGCAGGGTGGAACTAGCAACTAATGAAAAACTGTTTTTT. This codes for CASRVELATNEKLFF. The whole variable domain, remainder taken from reference TRBV2 and TRBJ1-4, is EPEVTQTPSHQVTQMGQEVILRCVPISNHLYFYWYRQILGQKVEFLVSFYNNEISEKSEIFDDQFSVERPDGSNFTLKIRSTKLEDSAMYFCASRVELATNEKLFFGSGTQLSVL.